Below are 25 T cell receptor beta chains sequenced from a single sample in a study of blood T cells in healthy people across ages. A second PCR, run for about 7 to 11 cycles, used a sample-barcoded 5' primer plus a J-beta primer mix. One entry per CDR3 protein results from TCRdb running MiXCR on the 5' RACE reads. The repertoire holds some 710,000 distinct CDR3 sequences, with over 20% as singletons. Sample: blood. The receptors come from a man aged 70-80 years in good health.

At least ten counts were recorded for this clonotype. The chain recombines TRBV28 with TRBJ2-6; maybe TRBD1 (6 bases). The germline CDR1 and CDR2 sequences are MDHEN and SYDVKM. This CDR3 has 16 residues. Trimming cost V 6 bases and J 0 bases, with 12 bases left between them. Here the CDR3 reads CASSKTGFSGANVLTF. The DNA of the CDR3 is TGTGCCAGCAGCAAGACAGGTTTCTCTGGGGCCAACGTCCTGACTTTC.

This chain connects TRBV12-3 or TRBV12-4 to TRBJ2-3; 7 nucleotides align to TRBD2. Trimming took 3 bases from V and 3 from J; bases not matched to a gene: 6. The CDR3 contains 15 residues. This CDR3 reads CASSFRRGSTDTQYF. The CDR3 coding sequence is TGTGCCAGCAGTTTTCGGCGGGGGAGTACAGATACGCAGTATTTT.

This clonotype was seen a few times. V usage is TRBV7-2 and J usage is TRBJ2-7; D not resolved. V was cut by 5 bases and J by 3 bases, with 20 bases left in between. CDR1 SGHTA and CDR2 FQGNSA come from the germline V gene. This CDR3 is 16 amino acids long. The chain's CDR3 is CASSPPKLPRNYEQYV. The CDR3 nucleotides are TGTGCCAGCAGCCCGCCGAAGCTTCCTAGGAACTACGAGCAGTACGTC.

This chain uses TRBV24-1 with TRBJ2-5; D not certain. The end of the DNA aligns better with TRBJ2-1, so the J call may be wrong. CDR3 size: 12 residues. Germline loops: CDR1 KGHDR, CDR2 SFDVKD. The CDR3 bases are TGTGCCACCAGTGGAATCAGGTCAGAGCAGTTCTTC. It is translated as CATSGIRSEQFF.

This chain connects TRBV3-1 to TRBJ2-1, with a possible D match to TRBD1 (6 bases). With the DNA end fitting TRBJ2-5 better, the J assignment may be wrong. The germline V gene encodes CDR1 LGHDT and CDR2 YNNKEL (reference sequence). CDR3 size: 15 residues. CDR3 sequence: CASSQDRARGKTQYF. The CDR3 DNA reads TGTGCCAGCAGCCAAGATAGGGCCAGGGGAAAGACCCAGTACTTC.

The chain has TRBV6-5 and TRBJ1-3; a possible D gene is TRBD1 (6 bases). Looked up from germline, CDR1 is MNHEY and CDR2 is SVGAGI. V lost 8 bases and J 4 bases, leaving 18 bases between the germline ends. This CDR3 comprises 15 residues. The DNA of the CDR3 is TGTGCCAGCGGGAAACAGGGCCCGGGGGGAAACACCATATATTTT. It yields the protein CASGKQGPGGNTIYF.

This clonotype was counted between two and nine times. V usage is TRBV10-2 and J usage is TRBJ2-2; D might be TRBD2 (5 bases). CDR3 size: 13 residues. The V gene lost 7 bases and the J gene lost 6 bases, with 12 bases spanning the gap. The germline V gene encodes CDR1 WSHSY and CDR2 SAAADI. CDR3 loop: CASTQLVSGELFF. Here the CDR3 DNA reads TGCGCCAGCACCCAACTAGTCTCCGGGGAGCTGTTTTTT.

The table lists this clonotype with a few counts. This chain joins TRBV18 and TRBJ2-7, with 7 bases aligning to TRBD2. The trim removed 3 bases at V and 1 base at J, leaving 6 bases unmatched. This CDR3 region has 15 residues. Looked up from germline, CDR1 is KGHSH and CDR2 is LQKENI. CDR3 nucleotides: TGTGCCAGCTCACCCCAGGGCGGGGGTTCCTACGAGCAGTACTTC. Translation: CASSPQGGGSYEQYF.

This clonotype was observed at least ten times. The chain recombines TRBV7-2 with TRBJ2-5, with no clear D. CDR3 size: 15 residues. The germline gives CDR1 SGHTA, CDR2 FQGNSA. V lost 0 bases to trimming and J lost 5 bases, with 13 bases between them. The CDR3 loop is CASSLAGKVLETQYF. CDR3 DNA sequence: TGTGCCAGCAGCTTAGCGGGGAAGGTTTTGGAGACCCAGTACTTC.

The chain carries TRBV6-5 and TRBJ1-1; a possible D gene is TRBD1 (5 bases). V was clipped by 6 bases and J by 5 bases, with 10 bases between them. The CDR3 sequence is 12 residues long. The germline gives CDR1 MNHEY, CDR2 SVGAGI. The CDR3, as DNA: TGTGCCAGCAGGGGACGTGCTACTGAAGCTTTCTTT. It is translated as CASRGRATEAFF.

This clonotype was seen only a few times. The V call is TRBV25-1, the J call TRBJ1-4; D not resolved. Trimming shortened V by 3 bases and J by 8 bases, and 13 bases separated the two germline ends. Germline loops: CDR1 MGHDK, CDR2 SYGVNS. The CDR3 covers 14 residues. CDR3 loop: CASSEPRSREKLFF. In DNA form, the CDR3 reads TGTGCCAGCAGTGAGCCTCGGAGTCGGGAAAAACTGTTTTTT.

This clonotype was found a few times. The chain is built from TRBV20-1 and TRBJ2-7, with 7 bases identical to TRBD1. The CDR3 runs to 15 residues. Germline trimming cut 3 bases from V and 0 bases from J; bases unmatched to any gene: 8. Germline V lookup: CDR1 DFQATT, CDR2 SNEGSKA (reference sequence). CDR3 in DNA: TGCAGTGCTAGCCCCCCGAGACAGGGCTCCTACGAGCAGTACTTC. The encoded protein is CSASPPRQGSYEQYF.

This rearrangement joins TRBV11-2 to TRBJ2-3; a possible D gene is TRBD2 (6 bases). Germline-derived CDR1 and CDR2 are SGHAT and FQNNGV. The CDR3 has 16 amino acids. Trimming pared 0 bases from V and 2 bases from J, leaving 12 bases between. CDR3: CASSLDPGGATDTQYF. In nucleotides, the CDR3 is TGTGCCAGCAGCTTAGATCCTGGCGGGGCCACAGATACGCAGTATTTT.

This clonotype has only a few counts. The junction differs from germline at one of its ends, possibly a read error. The chain employs TRBV15 and TRBJ1-4; D is unclear. Germline CDR1 and CDR2: LNHNV and YYDKDF (reference sequence). This CDR3 spans 15 amino acids. This CDR3 reads CGTSPRSPNNEKLFF. The CDR3 coding sequence is TGTGGCACCAGCCCTCGATCCCCAAATAATGAAAAACTGTTTTTT.

This clonotype has just a few counts. DNA of the CDR3: TGTGCCAGCGGTGGGGACAGGTGGAATCAGCCCCAGCATTTT. It yields the protein CASGGDRWNQPQHF. The rearrangement joins TRBV6-1 to TRBJ1-5, with TRBD1 matching over 8 bases. The CDR3 covers 14 residues. Looked up from germline, CDR1 is MNHNS and CDR2 is SASEGT. Trimming at V came to 8 bases and at J to 4 bases, leaving 7 bases not matched to a gene.

The chain combines TRBV9 with TRBJ2-1; D not resolved. The germline gives CDR1 SGDLS, CDR2 YYNGEE. This CDR3 contains 15 residues. V lost 4 bases and J lost 2, with 13 bases in between. The CDR3 region is CASSPLGDTYNEQFF. As DNA, the CDR3 is TGTGCCAGCAGCCCCTTAGGTGATACCTACAATGAGCAGTTCTTC.

At least ten counts were recorded for this clonotype. The genes are TRBV2 and TRBJ2-1; 10 nucleotides agree with TRBD2. The ends lost 8 bases at V and 8 bases at J; junction bases unmatched: 12. Per the germline V gene, CDR1 is SNHLY and CDR2 is FYNNEI. The CDR3 has 15 residues. CDR3 sequence reads: CASLLAGGRGYEQFF. The CDR3 coding sequence is TGTGCCAGCTTATTAGCGGGAGGAAGGGGTTATGAGCAGTTCTTC.

This clonotype was counted only a few times. The rearrangement joins TRBV6-1 to TRBJ2-5; TRBD1 aligns across 8 bases. The CDR3 runs to 14 residues. Trimming cost V 2 bases and J 5 bases; bases outside gene matches: 4. CDR1 and CDR2 (germline): MNHNS, SASEGT. As DNA, the CDR3 is TGTGCCAGCAGTGAACAGGGGGCTTTGGAGACCCAGTACTTC. This gives the protein CASSEQGALETQYF.

This clonotype was detected only a few times. The chain links TRBV6-6 to TRBJ2-5; 11 bases are a match to TRBD2. The DNA end is a closer match to TRBJ2-1, so the J assignment may be wrong. Germline V lookup: CDR1 MNHNY, CDR2 SVGAGI (reference sequence). This CDR3 region has 16 residues. CDR3 region: CASSYSLAGGYNEQFF. The CDR3 DNA reads as TGTGCCAGCAGTTACTCTCTAGCGGGAGGCTACAATGAGCAGTTCTTC.

In this sample, this clonotype turned up a few times. This chain joins TRBV2 and TRBJ2-2; 9 positions agree with TRBD2. The CDR3 contains 15 residues. Germline CDR1 SNHLY, CDR2 FYNNEI. Trimming removed 8 bases from V and 0 bases from J; junction bases left unmatched: 4. CDR3 amino acids: CASRREGTNTGELFF. DNA of the CDR3: TGTGCCAGCCGGCGGGAGGGTACGAACACCGGGGAGCTGTTTTTT.

The chain uses TRBV2 and TRBJ2-1; a weak D match, TRBD1 (5 bases). Trimming left V 4 bases short and J 9 bases short, with 7 bases between. There are 11 residues in the CDR3. Germline V gene sequence: CDR1 SNHLY, CDR2 FYNNEI. CDR3 sequence (DNA): TGTGCCAGCAGTGGGGGCCCTGAGCAGTTCTTC. This gives the protein CASSGGPEQFF.

As for this clonotype: One end of the junction is discordant with germline, which a read error may explain. This sequence joins TRBV12-3 or TRBV12-4 and TRBJ2-1, with D uncertain. This CDR3 region has 12 residues. The CDR3 DNA reads as TGTGCCAGCAGTTCGTACAGCGATGAGCAGCTCTTC. This codes for CASSSYSDEQLF.

The chain combines TRBV7-6 with TRBJ2-5; no reliable D call. The J call may not be correct, given that the DNA end is closer to TRBJ2-7. The CDR3 runs to 13 residues. Per the germline V gene, CDR1 is SGHVS and CDR2 is FNYEAQ. This CDR3 is CASSLGQPGEQYF. The CDR3 DNA follows: TGTGCCAGCAGCTTAGGACAACCGGGCGAGCAGTACTTC.

V gene TRBV20-1 combines with J gene TRBJ1-2; maybe TRBD1 (6 bases). The germline V gene has CDR1 DFQATT and CDR2 SNEGSKA (reference sequence). CDR3 size: 14 residues. V was clipped by 3 bases and J by 6 bases, with 17 bases between them. The CDR3 DNA follows: TGCAGTGCTAGGACACAGGGCCGATATAATGGCTACACCTTC. Translating gives CSARTQGRYNGYTF.

V and J are TRBV28 and TRBJ2-4; 7 nucleotides align to TRBD1. The CDR3 runs 15 residues. The V gene end was trimmed by 5 bases and the J gene end by 8 bases; junction bases not matched to a gene: 12. In germline, CDR1 is MDHEN, CDR2 SYDVKM. Here the CDR3 reads CASSDTGQTGDIQYF. Here the CDR3 DNA reads TGTGCCAGCAGTGATACGGGACAGACTGGGGACATTCAGTACTTC.